The clone carrying this T cell receptor beta chain appeared a few times. Its antigen remains unidentified. The CDR3 has 13 amino acids. The V gene lost 0 bases and the J gene lost 6 bases, with 11 bases spanning the gap. CDR1 and CDR2 (germline): GTSNPN, SVGIG (reference sequence). TCRdb recomputed calls from the reads with MiXCR, one row per CDR3 protein. Of some 100,000 distinct CDR3 sequences in the sample, about a quarter were seen once. This record comes from a study of T cell repertoires in cytomegalovirus infection. Whole-study context: Indications of both CMV infection and matching HLA type were provided by public TCR beta signatures.

Study-level results: HLA-C-restricted CMV clonotypes gave the most frequent clonotype in two of eight donors. Accumulated public TCR beta family frequency recognized individuals carrying CMV together with the relevant HLA.

This sequence originates from a human donor in good health (CMV status not recorded). Some clones in this sample may be carry-over from other donors' samples. The V and J genes are TRBV30 and TRBJ1-1; D gene uncertain. The sequenced material came from CD8+ T cells from PBMCs. CDR3 loop: CAWSVFGVAEAFF. The CDR3 region has the DNA TGTGCCTGGAGTGTCTTCGGGGTAGCTGAAGCTTTCTTT.